This TCR beta chain was obtained from a study of blood T cell repertoires in COVID-19 (dated by TCRdb to the early 2020s). Regarding the complete study: Samples from collaborators originated in the United States, Italy and Spain and spanned both the acute and convalescent phases of COVID-19. Deeply sampled blood TCRbeta repertoires from subjects exposed to, actively infected with, or recovered from COVID-19 were included in the dataset. The sample metadata nearly always contained a de-identified subject ID, COVID-19 status, age in years and sex. The material from the prospective study consisted of cDNA or gDNA derived from T cells, B-cell-depleted T cells, or PBMCs. Where available, HLA class I and class II types were obtained from metadata supplied by the sample provider rather than from assay-based typing. The repertoires were made available in a free public database intended to serve as a resource for research on the immune response to SARS-CoV-2. Samples were obtained from the ongoing ImmuneRACE study (first 160 participants) and from 1,254 subjects provided by 6 global collaborators. Study-level results and caveats: The quantity of clinical and demographic metadata differed by source and by participant and was supplied without curation.

TCRbeta CDR3 regions were amplified from genomic DNA by means of the immunoSEQ Assay, a bias-controlled multiplex PCR. As for the authors' bioinformatics: Nucleated cell counts per sample were estimated from amplification of reference gene primers within the assay. To quantify the absolute abundance of each unique TCRbeta CDR3 rearrangement, sequence reads were collapsed and filtered. For each sample, productive Simpson clonality was calculated as the square root of Simpson's diversity index across productive rearrangements. The clones in this table, taken by TCRdb from immuneACCESS, are in-frame only. Not every clone is retained; where verified, under half of the shortfall comes from an unresolved V gene, and the cause of the rest is unknown. The DNA was the basis for D and trimming; V, J and clone size are from that table. The sample profile shows fewer than 350,000 clones; about 86% of them were found once. The ten most abundant clones make up roughly 1.9% of the sample.

A second Seattle source provided samples from volunteer blood donors who had recovered from COVID-19. The collaborating institutions used their own protocols to collect whole blood in K2EDTA tubes. For TCRbeta analysis, collaborator samples were shipped as frozen whole blood, as isolated PBMCs, or as DNA extracted from either sample type. With respect to this clone: Its antigen is not yet known. Qualities for individual bases were not recorded, and no much larger clone is one base off.

The CDR3 contains 13 residues, cysteine and phenylalanine counted. Just CDR3 DNA is preserved here, 39 bases in frame from base 1. V lost 6 bases and J lost 2 bases; the stretch between them is 10 bases long. Taken from the germline V gene (reference sequence), the CDR1 and CDR2 loops are LGHDT and YNNKEL. The sequenced material came from peripheral blood. The receptor was isolated from a woman in her 30s who had recovered from COVID-19. The V and J segments used are TRBV3-1 (or the pseudogene TRBV3-2) and TRBJ1-2, with a tentative D gene TRBD1 over 6 matching bases. The nucleotides read TGTGCCAGCAGGGCGGACAGAAACTATGGCTACACCTTC. This yields the protein CASRADRNYGYTF.